This T cell receptor (beta chain) is drawn from a study of Tregs in tolerant kidney transplant recipients (dated by TCRdb to between 2017 and 2020). The study in broad terms: The transplants used related donors with nonmyeloablative bone marrow transplantation, and mixed chimerism in the human trials was transient. The study applied TCRbeta sequencing to find donor-specific regulatory T cells before combined kidney and bone marrow transplantation and then followed those same cells after transplant. General findings and caveats noted by the study authors: Donor-specific Treg expansion exceeded global Treg expansion in tolerant patients, suggesting antigen-driven rather than nonspecific expansion. PCR primers changed over time for some patients, so nucleotide-level comparison across those patients' samples was not possible. Expanding Tregs with activated donor B cells appeared to identify the most biologically relevant and donor-specific TCRbeta repertoire. Biological reproducibility was not directly addressed, though technical replication error appeared minimal. The study was limited by small patient numbers, and the findings need validation in larger populations and under other immunosuppression protocols.

The sample's time point label, in plain terms: blood sample drawn before combined kidney and bone marrow transplant. Thawed PBMCs were FACS-sorted into unstimulated Tregs (CD4+CD25+CD127-), CD4+ non-Tregs (CD4+CD25-), CD4 cells and CD8 cells. The patients were a few recipients of combined kidney and bone marrow transplants from the ITN036ST trial, and samples were available only from these trial subjects. Healthy control blood was processed to PBMCs with a Ficoll density gradient and then cryopreserved, whereas patient PBMCs were collected both before and after transplant. Comments on this clone: Its antigen remains unidentified. No base qualities exist here, and no much larger clone lies one base off it.

The germline V gene provides CDR1 LGHNA and CDR2 YSLEER. V lost 0 bases and J lost 4 bases; the stretch between them is 12 bases long. The CDR3, cysteine through phenylalanine, is 15 amino acids long. Only the CDR3 part of the read is kept: 45 bases, read in frame from the first base. Genomic DNA was extracted from sorted cells with the QIAGEN DNeasy Blood and Tissue Kit for TCRbeta CDR3 sequencing. High-throughput TCRbeta CDR3 sequencing, including PCR amplification with bias correction and internal controls, was performed commercially through immunoSEQ. Per the source publication's procedure: Unique productive TCRbeta sequences were defined by CDR3 nucleotide sequence where primers matched, and otherwise by CDR3 amino acid sequence together with Vbeta and Jbeta genes. To correct sorting error, sequences shared between sorted populations at a frequency ratio of 2:1 or less were removed; the rest were assigned to the higher population. A sequence counted as donor-reactive if, in CFSE-low cells, the sequence had a frequency of at least 0.01% and was expanded at least 5-fold compared with unstimulated cells. Jensen-Shannon divergence calculated on the top 100 TCRbeta sequences ranked by frequency was used to measure repertoire divergence. For samples with multiple sequencing runs, sorting error was corrected in each run separately before the runs were combined. TCRdb obtained this table from immuneACCESS and retained in-frame rearrangements with V and J assigned. These tables miss some clones; where compared with another copy, unresolved V genes account for less than half of the shortfall, and the remainder is unexplained. V, J and clone size were drawn from that table, and D and trimming were deduced from the DNA. This sample lists 85,000 to 100,000 clones; approximately 93% were detected once. The ten largest clonotypes hold 0.46% of the sample.

The TCR sequence derives from a human donor who received a combined kidney and bone marrow transplant. Recombination linked TRBV4-3 to TRBJ1-1; the D gene is perhaps TRBD1, on 6 matching bases. The sequencing here drew on CD4+ T cells from blood, taken before the transplant. The CDR3 reads as follows: CASSQEWGQATEAFF. The DNA sequence is as follows: TGCGCCAGCAGCCAAGAATGGGGGCAAGCCACTGAAGCTTTCTTT.